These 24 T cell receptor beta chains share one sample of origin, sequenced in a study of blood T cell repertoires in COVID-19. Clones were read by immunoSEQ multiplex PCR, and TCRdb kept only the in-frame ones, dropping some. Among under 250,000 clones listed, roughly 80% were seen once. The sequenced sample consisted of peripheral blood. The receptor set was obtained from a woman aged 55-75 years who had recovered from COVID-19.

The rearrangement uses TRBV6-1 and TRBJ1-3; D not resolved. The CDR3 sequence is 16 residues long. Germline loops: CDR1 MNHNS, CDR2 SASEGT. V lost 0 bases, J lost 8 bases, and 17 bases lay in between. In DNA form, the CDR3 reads TGTGCCAGCAGTGAAGCGATTGCCTTTATTCCGGACACCATATATTTT. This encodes CASSEAIAFIPDTIYF.

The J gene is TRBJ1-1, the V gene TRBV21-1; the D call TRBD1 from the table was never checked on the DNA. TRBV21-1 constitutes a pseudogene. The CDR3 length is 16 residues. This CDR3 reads CASRRDDRGWNTEAFF. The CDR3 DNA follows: TGTGCCAGCAGGAGGGACGACAGGGGATGGAACACTGAAGCTTTCTTT.

DNA for the CDR3: TGTGCCAGCAGCTTATCGTACAGGAGCTCCTACGAGCAGTACTTC. It specifies CASSLSYRSSYEQYF. The chain links TRBV7-9 to TRBJ2-7; tentative D call: TRBD1 (5 bases). V was clipped by 2 bases and J by 0 bases, with 11 bases between them. The germline CDR1 and CDR2 sequences are SEHNR and FQNEAQ (reference sequence). This CDR3 has 15 residues.

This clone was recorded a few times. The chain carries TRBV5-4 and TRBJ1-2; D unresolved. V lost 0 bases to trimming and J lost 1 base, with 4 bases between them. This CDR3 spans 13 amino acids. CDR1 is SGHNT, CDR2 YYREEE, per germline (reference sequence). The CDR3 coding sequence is TGTGCCAGCAGCTTGGACGGTAACTATGGCTACACCTTC. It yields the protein CASSLDGNYGYTF.

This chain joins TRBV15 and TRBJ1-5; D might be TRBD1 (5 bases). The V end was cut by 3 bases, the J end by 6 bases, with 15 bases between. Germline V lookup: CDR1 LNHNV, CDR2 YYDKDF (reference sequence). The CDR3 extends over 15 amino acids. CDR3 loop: CATSSERGLGQPQHF. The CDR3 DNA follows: TGTGCCACCAGCAGTGAGAGGGGACTTGGTCAGCCCCAGCATTTT.

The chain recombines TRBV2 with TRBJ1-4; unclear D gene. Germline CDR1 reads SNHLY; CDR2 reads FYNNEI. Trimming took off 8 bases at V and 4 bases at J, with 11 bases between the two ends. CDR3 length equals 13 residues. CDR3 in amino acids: CASYRRLNEKLFF. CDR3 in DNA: TGTGCCAGCTATCGCAGGCTTAATGAAAAACTGTTTTTT.

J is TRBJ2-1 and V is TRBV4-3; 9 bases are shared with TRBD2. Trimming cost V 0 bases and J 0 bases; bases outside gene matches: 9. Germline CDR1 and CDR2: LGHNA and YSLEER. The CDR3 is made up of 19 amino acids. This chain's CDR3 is CASSQEKRLAASSYNEQFF. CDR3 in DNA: TGCGCCAGCAGCCAAGAGAAGCGACTAGCGGCTAGCTCCTACAATGAGCAGTTCTTC.

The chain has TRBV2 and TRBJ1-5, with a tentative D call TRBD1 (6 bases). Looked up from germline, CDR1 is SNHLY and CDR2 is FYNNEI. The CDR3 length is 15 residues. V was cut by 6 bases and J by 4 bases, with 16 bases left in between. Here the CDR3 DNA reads TGTGCCAGCAGCCGAACCTACAGGGCTAATCAGCCCCAGCATTTT. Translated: CASSRTYRANQPQHF.

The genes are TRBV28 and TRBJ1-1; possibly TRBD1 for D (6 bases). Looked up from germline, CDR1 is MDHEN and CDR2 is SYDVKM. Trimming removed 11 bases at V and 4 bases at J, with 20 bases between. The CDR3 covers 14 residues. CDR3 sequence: CAAESTGRGTEAFF. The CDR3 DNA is TGTGCCGCAGAATCTACAGGGCGAGGCACTGAAGCTTTCTTT.

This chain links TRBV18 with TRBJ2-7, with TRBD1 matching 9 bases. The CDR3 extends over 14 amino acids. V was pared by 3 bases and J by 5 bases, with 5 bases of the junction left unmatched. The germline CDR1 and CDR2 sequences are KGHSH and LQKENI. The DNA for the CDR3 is TGTGCCAGCTCACCCCGACAGGGGGGGAACGAGCAGTACTTC. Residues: CASSPRQGGNEQYF.

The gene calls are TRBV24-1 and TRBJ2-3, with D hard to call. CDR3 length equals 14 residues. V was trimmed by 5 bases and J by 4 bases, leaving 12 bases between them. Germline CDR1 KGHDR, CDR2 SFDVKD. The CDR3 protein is CATSAGSAPDTQYF. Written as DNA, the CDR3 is TGTGCCACCAGTGCGGGTTCTGCTCCAGATACGCAGTATTTT.

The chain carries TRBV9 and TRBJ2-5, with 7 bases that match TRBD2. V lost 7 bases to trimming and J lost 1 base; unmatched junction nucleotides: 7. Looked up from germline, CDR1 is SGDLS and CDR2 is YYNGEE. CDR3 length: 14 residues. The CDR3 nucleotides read TGTGCCAGCTCGCTCGGGGGGTCCCAAGAGACCCAGTACTTC. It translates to CASSLGGSQETQYF. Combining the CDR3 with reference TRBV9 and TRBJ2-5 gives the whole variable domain DSGVTQTPKHLITATGQRVTLRCSPRSGDLSVYWYQQSLDQGLQFLIQYYNGEERAKGNILERFSAQQFPDLHSELNLSSLELGDSALYFCASSLGGSQETQYFGPGTRLLVL.

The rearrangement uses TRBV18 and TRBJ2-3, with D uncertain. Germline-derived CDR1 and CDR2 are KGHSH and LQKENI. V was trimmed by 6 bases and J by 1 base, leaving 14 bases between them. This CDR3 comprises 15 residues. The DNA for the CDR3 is TGTGCCAGCTCCCTCACTACCGCGCGCACAGATACGCAGTATTTT. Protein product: CASSLTTARTDTQYF.

The chain's CDR3 is CASSPGQVYGYTF. CDR3 nucleotide sequence: TGTGCCAGCAGTCCCGGACAGGTCTATGGCTACACCTTC. The genes are TRBV6-6 and TRBJ1-2, with 7 bases lining up with TRBD1. CDR3 length: 13 amino acids. The germline CDR1 and CDR2 sequences are MNHNY and SVGAGI (reference sequence). Unmatched junction bases numbered 4, after V lost 5 bases and J lost 4 bases.

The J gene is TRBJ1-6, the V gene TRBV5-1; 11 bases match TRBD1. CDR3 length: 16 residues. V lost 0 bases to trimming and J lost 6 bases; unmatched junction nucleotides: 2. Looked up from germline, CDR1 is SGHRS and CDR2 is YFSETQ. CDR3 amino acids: CASSLGTGGSNSPLHF. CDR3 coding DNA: TGCGCCAGCAGCTTGGGGACAGGGGGCTCTAATTCACCCCTCCACTTT.

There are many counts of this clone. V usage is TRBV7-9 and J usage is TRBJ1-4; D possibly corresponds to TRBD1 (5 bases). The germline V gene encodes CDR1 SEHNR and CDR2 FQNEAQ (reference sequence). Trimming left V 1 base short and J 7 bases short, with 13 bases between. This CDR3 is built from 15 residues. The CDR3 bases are TGTGCCAGCAGCTTAGGGCGGGGGTCGAGTGAAAAACTGTTTTTT. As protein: CASSLGRGSSEKLFF.

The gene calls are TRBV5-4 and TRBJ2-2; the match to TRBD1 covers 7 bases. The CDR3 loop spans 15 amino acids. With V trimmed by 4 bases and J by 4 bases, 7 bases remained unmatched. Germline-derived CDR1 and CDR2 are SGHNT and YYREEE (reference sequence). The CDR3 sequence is CASSTRQGGTGELFF. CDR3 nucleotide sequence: TGTGCCAGCAGCACCCGACAGGGTGGCACCGGGGAGCTGTTTTTT.

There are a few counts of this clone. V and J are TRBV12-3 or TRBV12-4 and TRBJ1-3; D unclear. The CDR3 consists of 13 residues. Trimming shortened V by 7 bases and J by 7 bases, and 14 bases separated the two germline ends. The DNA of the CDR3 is TGTGCCAGCACGGAGGAGTTGGATAACACCATATATTTT. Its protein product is CASTEELDNTIYF.

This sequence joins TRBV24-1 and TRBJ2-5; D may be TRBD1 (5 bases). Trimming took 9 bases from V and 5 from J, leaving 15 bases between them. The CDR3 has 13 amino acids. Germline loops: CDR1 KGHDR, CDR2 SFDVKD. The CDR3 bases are TGTGCCACCTCACAAGGGGTGAGGGAGACCCAGTACTTC. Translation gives CATSQGVRETQYF.

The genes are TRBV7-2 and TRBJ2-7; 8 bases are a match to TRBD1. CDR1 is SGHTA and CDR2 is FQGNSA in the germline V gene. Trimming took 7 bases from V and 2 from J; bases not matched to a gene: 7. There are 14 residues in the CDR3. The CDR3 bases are TGTGCCAGCAAACGGGGACAGGCCACCTACGAGCAGTACTTC. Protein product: CASKRGQATYEQYF.

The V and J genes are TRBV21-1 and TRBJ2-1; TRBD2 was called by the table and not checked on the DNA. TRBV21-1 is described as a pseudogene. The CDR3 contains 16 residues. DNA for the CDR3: TGTGCCAGCAGCAAAGGTCGGGCCGGGGCCTACAATGAGCAGTTCTTC. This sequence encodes CASSKGRAGAYNEQFF.

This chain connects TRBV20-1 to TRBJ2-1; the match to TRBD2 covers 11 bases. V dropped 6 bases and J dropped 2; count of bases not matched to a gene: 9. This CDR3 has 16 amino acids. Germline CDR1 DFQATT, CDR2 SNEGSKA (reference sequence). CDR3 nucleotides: TGCAGTGCCAGTTCGGTACTAGCGGGGGCCTACAATGAGCAGTTCTTC. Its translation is CSASSVLAGAYNEQFF.

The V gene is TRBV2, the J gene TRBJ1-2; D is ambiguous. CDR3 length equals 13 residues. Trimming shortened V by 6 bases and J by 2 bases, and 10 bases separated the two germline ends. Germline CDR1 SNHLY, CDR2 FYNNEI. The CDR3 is CASSPDSNYGYTF. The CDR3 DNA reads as TGTGCCAGCAGCCCGGACTCGAACTATGGCTACACCTTC.

The CDR3 here is CASSPRVGGEQFF. DNA of the CDR3: TGTGCCAGCAGCCCCAGGGTCGGTGGTGAGCAGTTCTTC. The chain carries TRBV7-3 and TRBJ2-1; D might be TRBD1 (5 bases). Germline values: CDR1 SGHTA, CDR2 FQGTGA. V lost 5 bases and J 9 bases, leaving 14 bases between the germline ends. This CDR3 is built from 13 residues. The full variable domain, rest sourced from reference TRBV7-3 and TRBJ2-1, is GAGVSQTPSNKVTEKGKYVELRCDPISGHTALYWYRQSLGQGPEFLIYFQGTGAADDSGLPNDRFFAVRPEGSVSTLKIQRTERGDSAVYLCASSPRVGGEQFFGPGTRLTVL.